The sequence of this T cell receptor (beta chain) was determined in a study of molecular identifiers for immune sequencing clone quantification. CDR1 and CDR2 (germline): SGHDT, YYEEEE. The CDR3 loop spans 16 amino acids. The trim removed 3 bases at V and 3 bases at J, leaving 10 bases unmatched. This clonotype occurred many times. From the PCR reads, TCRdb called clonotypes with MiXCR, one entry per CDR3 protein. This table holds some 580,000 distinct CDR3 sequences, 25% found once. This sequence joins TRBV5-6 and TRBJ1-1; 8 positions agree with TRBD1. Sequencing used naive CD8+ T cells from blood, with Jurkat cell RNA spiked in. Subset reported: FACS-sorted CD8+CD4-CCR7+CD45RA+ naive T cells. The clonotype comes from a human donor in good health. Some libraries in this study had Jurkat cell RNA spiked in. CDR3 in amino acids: CASSWGQGAHDTEAFF. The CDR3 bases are TGTGCCAGCAGCTGGGGGCAGGGGGCGCATGACACTGAAGCTTTCTTT.